The 21 T cell receptor beta chains below were found in one sample sequenced in a study of blood T cell repertoires in COVID-19. Libraries were prepared by immunoSEQ multiplex PCR; TCRdb keeps only in-frame clonotypes and omits some of them. The sample contains 120,000 or so clones, roughly 90% of which appear only once. Sequencing was performed on peripheral blood. Source of these receptors: a man aged 45 to 65 with acute or convalescent COVID-19.

The chain is built from TRBV11-3 and TRBJ1-1, with TRBD1 as a possible D gene (6 bases). CDR1 is SGHNT, CDR2 YENEEA, per germline. The ends were cut back, 5 bases at V and 1 base at J, with 8 bases in the middle. The length of the CDR3 is 13 residues. For the CDR3, the DNA is TGTGCCAGCAGCACCAGGGGGAACACTGAAGCTTTCTTT. Amino acid sequence: CASSTRGNTEAFF.

The count of this clone is one. The sample holds other DNA sequences that translate to the same CDR3. CDR3 amino acids: CASRRDTYYEQYF. CDR3 DNA sequence: TGCGCCAGCAGAAGGGACACGTACTACGAGCAGTACTTC. The chain is built from TRBV5-1 and TRBJ2-7; D may be TRBD1 (6 bases). CDR3 length: 13 residues. Looked up from germline, CDR1 is SGHRS and CDR2 is YFSETQ. The ends were cut back, 5 bases at V and 3 bases at J, with 12 bases in the middle.

The rearrangement joins TRBV10-2 to TRBJ1-3; D possibly corresponds to TRBD1 (5 bases). V lost 7 bases to trimming and J lost 8 bases, with 9 bases between them. CDR1 and CDR2 (germline): WSHSY, SAAADI. The CDR3 has 11 amino acids. The CDR3 region has the DNA TGCGCCAGCACAGGGATAGACACCATATATTTT. It specifies CASTGIDTIYF.

V and J are TRBV6-1 and TRBJ2-3; perhaps TRBD1 as D (7 bases). The V gene's germline CDR1 is MNHNS and CDR2 SASEGT. The CDR3 runs 17 residues. Trimming removed 2 bases from V and 2 bases from J, with 17 bases in between. CDR3 nucleotides: TGTGCCAGCAGTGAACCCAGGAGGGGACAGAACACAGATACGCAGTATTTT. It encodes CASSEPRRGQNTDTQYF.

The chain uses TRBV5-1 and TRBJ2-1, with D perhaps matching TRBD1 (7 bases). The germline gives CDR1 SGHRS, CDR2 YFSETQ. The CDR3 covers 15 residues. V was trimmed by 2 bases and J by 3 bases, leaving 12 bases between them. The chain's CDR3 is CASSFGRGDYNEQFF. The CDR3 DNA reads TGCGCCAGCAGCTTTGGCAGGGGGGACTACAATGAGCAGTTCTTC.

This clone has only a few counts. J is TRBJ2-7 and V is TRBV19; D might be TRBD2 (6 bases). Germline values: CDR1 LNHDA, CDR2 SQIVND (reference sequence). The CDR3 consists of 14 residues. Deletions cut 5 bases from V and 1 base from J, with 12 bases between. The chain's CDR3 is CASSSTGTSYEQYF. CDR3 sequence (DNA): TGTGCCAGTAGTTCCACCGGGACTTCCTACGAGCAGTACTTC.

This clone was found once. The chain carries TRBV7-8 and TRBJ2-5; 11 nucleotides line up with TRBD2. Germline V CDR1 and CDR2: SGHVS, FQNEAQ. Germline trimming cut 5 bases from V and 0 bases from J; bases unmatched to any gene: 2. The CDR3 is made up of 15 amino acids. CDR3 nucleotide sequence: TGTGCCAGCAGCCAGGGACTAGCGGACCAAGAGACCCAGTACTTC. Its translation is CASSQGLADQETQYF.

This chain joins TRBV18 and TRBJ2-5; 8 bases match TRBD1. The CDR3 sequence is 15 residues long. The germline gives CDR1 KGHSH, CDR2 LQKENI. V was pared by 2 bases and J by 4 bases, with 6 bases of the junction left unmatched. The chain's CDR3 is CASSPRQGARETQYF. The CDR3 DNA reads TGTGCCAGCTCACCAAGGCAGGGGGCTAGAGAGACCCAGTACTTC.

V gene TRBV30 combines with J gene TRBJ1-1; 9 bases are shared with TRBD1. The CDR3 sequence is 14 residues long. V lost 4 bases to trimming and J lost 4 bases; unmatched junction nucleotides: 7. The germline gives CDR1 GTSNPN, CDR2 SVGIG (reference sequence). The CDR3 spells CAWITGQGRTEAFF. The CDR3 DNA is TGTGCCTGGATTACGGGACAGGGTCGCACTGAAGCTTTCTTT. The full variable domain, its missing parts supplied by reference TRBV30 and TRBJ1-1, is SQTIHQWPATLVQPVGSPLSLECTVEGTSNPNLYWYRQAAGRGLQLLFYSVGIGQISSEVPQNLSASRPQDRQFILSSKKLLLSDSGFYLCAWITGQGRTEAFFGQGTRLTVV.

This sequence joins TRBV6-5 and TRBJ1-2, with TRBD1 as a possible D gene (6 bases). This CDR3 is built from 14 residues. V was trimmed by 6 bases and J by 4 bases, leaving 15 bases between them. The V gene's germline CDR1 is MNHEY and CDR2 SVGAGI. CDR3 sequence: CASRGGGFGYGYTF. For the CDR3, the DNA is TGTGCCAGCAGGGGAGGGGGTTTTGGCTATGGCTACACCTTC.

This clone was seen just once. The gene calls are TRBV7-6 and TRBJ1-3; a weak D match, TRBD1 (6 bases). This CDR3 has 16 residues. Germline CDR1 SGHVS, CDR2 FNYEAQ. V shed 4 bases and J shed 4 bases, with 17 bases lying between them. CDR3: CASSSLPQGIGNTIYF. In nucleotides, the CDR3 is TGTGCCAGCAGCTCATTACCACAGGGAATCGGAAACACCATATATTTT.

The genes are TRBV7-8 and TRBJ2-1; no firm D call. This CDR3 region has 13 residues. Trimming pared 4 bases from V and 10 bases from J, leaving 14 bases between. From germline, CDR1 is SGHVS and CDR2 FQNEAQ. Written as DNA, the CDR3 is TGTGCCAGCAGCTCGCTCCGTCGGGTCGAGCAGTTCTTC. Its protein is CASSSLRRVEQFF.

The chain joins TRBV28 to TRBJ1-2; a weak D match, TRBD1 (6 bases). The CDR3 extends over 13 amino acids. V was cut by 3 bases and J by 3 bases, with 8 bases left in between. Germline V gene data show CDR1 as MDHEN and CDR2 as SYDVKM. This CDR3 reads CASSFQGYYGYTF. Written as DNA, the CDR3 is TGTGCCAGCAGTTTCCAGGGGTACTATGGCTACACCTTC.

This sequence joins TRBV29-1 and TRBJ1-2; possibly TRBD1 for D (5 bases). The CDR3 sequence is 14 residues long. The germline CDR1 and CDR2 sequences are SQVTM and ANQGSEA. V gave up 6 bases and J gave up 4 bases, with 18 bases separating them. The CDR3 DNA is TGCAGCGTCTCCCTGGACACCTACCTCTATGGCTACACCTTC. Translated: CSVSLDTYLYGYTF.

The V gene is TRBV9, the J gene TRBJ2-2, with D unresolved. Trimming cost V 0 bases and J 6 bases, with 9 bases left between them. The germline V gene encodes CDR1 SGDLS and CDR2 YYNGEE. CDR3 length equals 14 residues. CDR3 in DNA: TGTGCCAGCAGCGTAGGTGTAAGCTCCGGGGAGCTGTTTTTT. Translation gives CASSVGVSSGELFF.

The chain joins TRBV4-2 to TRBJ2-5, with D hard to call. This CDR3 region has 17 residues. Germline lookup yields CDR1 LGHNA and CDR2 YNFKEQ. Between the trimmed V and J ends, which lost 3 bases and 0 bases, there was a span of 17 bases. The DNA for the CDR3 is TGTGCCAGCAGCCATTCCACTACCAAAAGGTACCAAGAGACCCAGTACTTC. This codes for CASSHSTTKRYQETQYF.

This chain joins TRBV12-2 and TRBJ2-7; TRBD1 was called by the table and not checked on the DNA. TRBV12-2 is listed as a pseudogene. The CDR3 length is 18 residues. Here the CDR3 DNA reads TGTGCAAGTCGCCCAGGACAGGGGGTCTTCGCGGGAGGTTACGAGCAGTACTTC. This translates into CASRPGQGVFAGGYEQYF.

This clone was detected a few times. The chain joins TRBV6-1 to TRBJ2-7; 16 bases are shared with TRBD2. The CDR3 consists of 16 residues. V shed 3 bases and J 4 bases; nucleotides not matched to a gene: 3. Germline-derived CDR1 and CDR2 are MNHNS and SASEGT. CDR3 in DNA: TGTGCCAGCAGTGAGGGGACTAGCGGGAGGGAATACGAGCAGTACTTC. Its protein product is CASSEGTSGREYEQYF.

The V and J genes are TRBV7-8 and TRBJ2-3; possibly TRBD2 for D (5 bases). The germline V gene has CDR1 SGHVS and CDR2 FQNEAQ. The CDR3 is made up of 12 amino acids. Between the trimmed V and J ends, which lost 5 bases and 6 bases, there was a span of 9 bases. The DNA for the CDR3 is TGTGCCAGCAGCGCGGAGGCCGATACGCAGTATTTT. This gives the protein CASSAEADTQYF.

The chain joins TRBV19 to TRBJ1-3, with D perhaps TRBD1 (5 bases). V dropped 7 bases and J dropped 0 bases, with 10 bases sitting between them. The CDR3 contains 14 residues. Germline V CDR1 and CDR2: LNHDA, SQIVND (reference sequence). CDR3 DNA: TGTGCCAGTATGTTCCAGGGCTCTGGAAACACCATATATTTT. It specifies CASMFQGSGNTIYF.

The chain combines TRBV12-5 with TRBJ2-7; tentatively, D is TRBD2 (5 bases). Germline values: CDR1 LGHNT, CDR2 FRNRAP. Trimming removed 1 base from V and 1 base from J, with 8 bases in between. The CDR3 has 14 amino acids. Here the CDR3 reads CASGLAGGSYEQYF. The CDR3 DNA is TGTGCTAGTGGTTTGGCAGGAGGTTCCTACGAGCAGTACTTC.